The source of this T cell receptor (beta chain) is a study of cytomegalovirus exposure and HLA in healthy donors. Primers included in the PCR were 60 Vbeta and 13 Jbeta primers. The method was immunoSEQ multiplex PCR; TCRdb's version includes in-frame clones alone and lacks a portion of them. In the table there are 150,000 to 200,000 clones, about 12% of which are singletons. This clone has a handful of counts. Other DNA sequences within the sample encode an identical CDR3. Germline V gene data show CDR1 as SGDLS and CDR2 as YYNGEE. This CDR3 contains 13 residues. V was trimmed by 0 bases and J by 6 bases, leaving 8 bases between them.

The source material was PBMCs. This clonotype was sampled from a man aged 45-60 years in good health and CMV-seropositive. This rearrangement joins TRBV9 to TRBJ2-3; unclear D gene. CDR3 bases: TGTGCCAGCAGCGTAGGGAGTGGGGATACGCAGTATTTT. It specifies CASSVGSGDTQYF.